This TCR beta chain appears in the sequencing data of a study of T-cell memory formation after mild COVID-19 (dated by TCRdb to about 2021). A note on the overall study: TCR sequence clusters from the two donors were found to be largely donor specific. Longitudinal TCRalpha and TCRbeta repertoire sequencing tracked T-cell clones expanding and contracting after mild COVID-19 in a couple of donors. The cohort was made up of two young adult volunteers, one female and one male, who were previously healthy.

Findings and caveats that apply to the study as a whole: The second-wave clones that peaked on day 37 were not confirmed to be SARS-CoV-2 specific. Only two mild cases were covered by the study, and larger cohorts that include severe cases with pre-infection samples were considered necessary. Some responding clones were detected in pre-infection memory, which suggested that pre-existing cross-reactive memory T cells had joined the SARS-CoV-2 response. Contracting CD4+ clones were found mainly in CM and EM memory subsets, while CD8+ clones were enriched in EMRA. Clones contracting from day 15 to 85 had balanced CD4/CD8 phenotypes, while a second wave expanding from day 15 to 37 was biased towards CD4+.

Concerning this clonotype itself: Its antigen specificity is not known. Base qualities are not provided; no much larger clone lies one nucleotide away.

CDR3 length: 15 amino acids, cysteine to phenylalanine. Of the read, only the CDR3 DNA is kept; its 45 bases are in frame from base 1. Taken from the germline V gene, the CDR1 and CDR2 loops are SGHRS and YFSETQ. V and J lose 0 bases and 0 bases, and a span of 10 bases separates them. Ficoll-Paque density gradient centrifugation was used to isolate PBMCs. Sequenced on an Illumina NovaSeq 6000. Using 5'RACE with constant-segment primers, TCRalpha and TCRbeta cDNA libraries were constructed, with sample barcodes and unique molecular identifiers added in the process. Trizol reagent was used to extract RNA from every sample. Libraries were amplified in two PCR steps, with a second sample barcode and Illumina TruSeq adapters added in the second step. Libraries were sequenced on an Illumina NovaSeq with 2 x 150 bp paired-end reads. In the source study's methods: Reads were demultiplexed and collapsed into UMI-guided consensus sequences with migec v1.2.7. With mixcr v2.1.11, UMI consensuses were aligned to TRA and TRB V and J templates and assembled into clonotypes. Expanded or contracted clonotypes were those called significant by both edgeR and NoisET, with noise models trained on biological replicates. For edgeR calls, the thresholds were a false discovery rate-adjusted p below 0.01 and a log2 fold-change of 1. As an exploratory analysis of dynamics, max-normalized trajectories of the 1000 most abundant clonotypes were examined by PCA with hierarchical clustering. The CD4 or CD8 phenotype of responding clones was assigned using the separately sequenced CD4+ and CD8+ repertoires. TCRdb redid the processing of the public reads, applying fastp at Q25 and MiXCR, and retained in-frame beta chains. Each entry is one CDR3 protein sequence, shown with its most common DNA and genes. The V and J calls and clone size are TCRdb's, not the authors'. The sample yields more than 200,000 distinct CDR3 sequences; about 17% were counted once. The leading ten clones occupy 3% to 4.5% of the sample.

The sequence joins TRBV5-1 to TRBJ2-7; the D segment is perhaps TRBD1 or TRBD2, each sharing 5 matched bases. The origin of this receptor is a man in his late teens or twenties who had mild COVID-19 (a few samples of this study predate the infection). The sample titles of this study are shuffled in the database, so cell type and time point are left out; the donor was told from shared clones. Sequenced sample: PBMCs or a T cell subset sorted from them (not recorded which). The nucleotide sequence reads as follows: TGCGCCAGCAGCTTGGGGTTGGGGGTCTCCTACGAGCAGTACTTC. Its translation is CASSLGLGVSYEQYF. Here the CDR3 is joined to the reference TRBV5-1 and TRBJ2-7 genes, and the full variable domain is: KAGVTQTPRYLIKTRGQQVTLSCSPISGHRSVSWYQQTPGQGLQFLFEYFSETQRNKGNFPGRFSGRQFSNSRSEMNVSTLELGDSALYLCASSLGLGVSYEQYFGPGTRLTVT.